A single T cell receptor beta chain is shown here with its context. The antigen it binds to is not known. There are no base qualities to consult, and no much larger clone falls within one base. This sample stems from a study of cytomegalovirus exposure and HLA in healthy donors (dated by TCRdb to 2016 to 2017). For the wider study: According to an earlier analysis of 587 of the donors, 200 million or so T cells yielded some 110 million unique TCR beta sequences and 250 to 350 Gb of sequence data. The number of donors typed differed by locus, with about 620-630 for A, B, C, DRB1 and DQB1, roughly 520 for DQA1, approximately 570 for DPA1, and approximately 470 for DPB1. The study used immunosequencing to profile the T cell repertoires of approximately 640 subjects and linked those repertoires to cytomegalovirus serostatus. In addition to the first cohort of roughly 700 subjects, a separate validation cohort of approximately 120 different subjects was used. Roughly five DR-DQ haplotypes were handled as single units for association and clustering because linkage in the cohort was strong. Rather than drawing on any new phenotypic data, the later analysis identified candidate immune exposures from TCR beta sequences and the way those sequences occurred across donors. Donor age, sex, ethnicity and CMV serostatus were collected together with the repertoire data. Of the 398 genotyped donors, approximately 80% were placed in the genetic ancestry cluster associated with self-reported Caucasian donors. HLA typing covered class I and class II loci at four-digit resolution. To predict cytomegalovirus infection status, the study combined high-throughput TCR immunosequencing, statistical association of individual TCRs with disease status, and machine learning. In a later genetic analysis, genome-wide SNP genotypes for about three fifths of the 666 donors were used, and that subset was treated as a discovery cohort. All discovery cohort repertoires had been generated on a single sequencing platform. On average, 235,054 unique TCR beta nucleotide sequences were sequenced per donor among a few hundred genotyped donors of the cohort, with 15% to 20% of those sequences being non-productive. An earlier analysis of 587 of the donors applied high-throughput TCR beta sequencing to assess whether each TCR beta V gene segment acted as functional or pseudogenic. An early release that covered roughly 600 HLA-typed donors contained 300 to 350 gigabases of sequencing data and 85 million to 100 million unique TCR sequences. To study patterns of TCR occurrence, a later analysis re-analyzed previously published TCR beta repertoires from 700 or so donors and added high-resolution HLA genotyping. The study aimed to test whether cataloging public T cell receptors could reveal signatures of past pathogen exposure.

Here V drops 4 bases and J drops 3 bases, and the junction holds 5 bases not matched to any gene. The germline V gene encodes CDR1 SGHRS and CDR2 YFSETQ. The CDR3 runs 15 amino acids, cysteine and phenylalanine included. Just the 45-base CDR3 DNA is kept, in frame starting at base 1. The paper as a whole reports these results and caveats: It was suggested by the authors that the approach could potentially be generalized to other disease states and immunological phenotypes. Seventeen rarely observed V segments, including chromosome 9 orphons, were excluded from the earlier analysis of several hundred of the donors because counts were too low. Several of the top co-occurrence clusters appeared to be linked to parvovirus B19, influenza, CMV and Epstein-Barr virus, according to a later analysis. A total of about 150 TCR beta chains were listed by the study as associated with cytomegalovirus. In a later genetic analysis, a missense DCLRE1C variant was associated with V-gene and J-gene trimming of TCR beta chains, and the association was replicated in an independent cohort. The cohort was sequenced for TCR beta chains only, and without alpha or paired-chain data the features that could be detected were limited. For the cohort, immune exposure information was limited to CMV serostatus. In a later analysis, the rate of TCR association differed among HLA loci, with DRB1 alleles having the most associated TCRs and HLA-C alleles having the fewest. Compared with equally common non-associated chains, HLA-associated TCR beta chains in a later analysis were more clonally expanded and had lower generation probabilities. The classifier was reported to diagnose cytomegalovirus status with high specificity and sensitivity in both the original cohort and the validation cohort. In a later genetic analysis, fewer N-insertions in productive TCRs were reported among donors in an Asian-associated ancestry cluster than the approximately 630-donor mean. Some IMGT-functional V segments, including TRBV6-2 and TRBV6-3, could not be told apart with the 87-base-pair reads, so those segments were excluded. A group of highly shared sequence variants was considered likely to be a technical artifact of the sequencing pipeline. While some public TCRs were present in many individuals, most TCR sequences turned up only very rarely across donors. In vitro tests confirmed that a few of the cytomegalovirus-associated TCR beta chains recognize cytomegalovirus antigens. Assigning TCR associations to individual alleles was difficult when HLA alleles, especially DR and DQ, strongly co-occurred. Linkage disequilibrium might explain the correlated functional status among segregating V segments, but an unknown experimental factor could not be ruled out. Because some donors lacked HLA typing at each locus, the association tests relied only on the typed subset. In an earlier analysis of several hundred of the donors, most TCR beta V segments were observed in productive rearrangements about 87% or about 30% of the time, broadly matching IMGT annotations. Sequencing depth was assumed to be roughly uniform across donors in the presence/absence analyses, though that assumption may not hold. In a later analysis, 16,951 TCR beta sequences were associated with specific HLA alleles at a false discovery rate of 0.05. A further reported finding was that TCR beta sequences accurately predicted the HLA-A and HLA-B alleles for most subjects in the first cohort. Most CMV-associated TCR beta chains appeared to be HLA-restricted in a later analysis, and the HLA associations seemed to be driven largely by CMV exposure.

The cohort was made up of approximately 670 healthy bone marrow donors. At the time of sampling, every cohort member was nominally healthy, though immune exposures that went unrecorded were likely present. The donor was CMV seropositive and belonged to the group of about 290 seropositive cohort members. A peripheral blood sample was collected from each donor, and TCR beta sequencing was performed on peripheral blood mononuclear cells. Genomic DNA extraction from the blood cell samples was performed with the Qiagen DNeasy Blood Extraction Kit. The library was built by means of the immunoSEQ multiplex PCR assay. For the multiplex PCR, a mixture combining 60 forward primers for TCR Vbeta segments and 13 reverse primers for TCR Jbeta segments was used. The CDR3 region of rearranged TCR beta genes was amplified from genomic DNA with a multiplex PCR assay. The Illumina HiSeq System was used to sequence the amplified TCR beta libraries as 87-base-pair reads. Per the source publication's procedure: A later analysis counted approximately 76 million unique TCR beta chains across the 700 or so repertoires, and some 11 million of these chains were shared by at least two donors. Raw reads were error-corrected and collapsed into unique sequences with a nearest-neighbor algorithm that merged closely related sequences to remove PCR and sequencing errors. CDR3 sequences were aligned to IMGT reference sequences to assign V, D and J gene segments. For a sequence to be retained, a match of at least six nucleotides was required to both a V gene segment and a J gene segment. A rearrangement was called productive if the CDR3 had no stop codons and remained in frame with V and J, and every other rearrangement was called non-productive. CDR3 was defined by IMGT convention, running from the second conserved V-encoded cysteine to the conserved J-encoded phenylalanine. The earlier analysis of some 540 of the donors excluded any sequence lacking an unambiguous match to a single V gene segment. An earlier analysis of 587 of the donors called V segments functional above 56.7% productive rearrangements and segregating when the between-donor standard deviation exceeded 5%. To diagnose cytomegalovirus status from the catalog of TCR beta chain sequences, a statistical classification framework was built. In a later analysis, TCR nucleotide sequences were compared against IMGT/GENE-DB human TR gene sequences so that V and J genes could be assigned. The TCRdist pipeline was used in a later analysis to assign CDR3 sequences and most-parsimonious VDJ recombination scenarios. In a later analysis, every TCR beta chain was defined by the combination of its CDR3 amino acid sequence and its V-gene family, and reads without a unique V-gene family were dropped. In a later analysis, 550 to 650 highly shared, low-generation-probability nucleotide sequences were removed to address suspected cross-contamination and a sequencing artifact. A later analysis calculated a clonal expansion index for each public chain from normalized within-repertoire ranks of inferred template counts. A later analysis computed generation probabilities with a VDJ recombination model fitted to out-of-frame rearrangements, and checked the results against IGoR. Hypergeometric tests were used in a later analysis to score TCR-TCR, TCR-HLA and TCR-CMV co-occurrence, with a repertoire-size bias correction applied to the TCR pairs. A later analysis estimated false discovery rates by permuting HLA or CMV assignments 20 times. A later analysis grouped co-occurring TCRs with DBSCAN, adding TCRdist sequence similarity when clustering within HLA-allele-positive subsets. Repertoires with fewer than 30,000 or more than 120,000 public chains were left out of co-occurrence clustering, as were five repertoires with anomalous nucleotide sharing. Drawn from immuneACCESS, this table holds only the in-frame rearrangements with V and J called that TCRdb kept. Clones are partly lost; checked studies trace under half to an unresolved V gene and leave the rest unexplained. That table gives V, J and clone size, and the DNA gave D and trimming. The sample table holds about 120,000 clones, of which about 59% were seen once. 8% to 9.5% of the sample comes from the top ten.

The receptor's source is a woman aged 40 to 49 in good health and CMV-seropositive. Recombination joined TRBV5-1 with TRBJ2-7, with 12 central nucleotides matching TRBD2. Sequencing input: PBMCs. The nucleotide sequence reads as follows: TGCGCCAGCAGCCCTGGACTAGCGGGGTACTACGAGCAGTACTTC. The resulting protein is CASSPGLAGYYEQYF. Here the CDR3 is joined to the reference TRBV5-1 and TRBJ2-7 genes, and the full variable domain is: KAGVTQTPRYLIKTRGQQVTLSCSPISGHRSVSWYQQTPGQGLQFLFEYFSETQRNKGNFPGRFSGRQFSNSRSEMNVSTLELGDSALYLCASSPGLAGYYEQYFGPGTRLTVT.